This T cell receptor (beta chain) was identified during a study of T cell changes during pregnancy in multiple sclerosis. The CDR3 is made up of 13 amino acids. Germline CDR1 reads SGHVS; CDR2 reads FQNEAQ. V shed 4 bases and J 6 bases; nucleotides not matched to a gene: 4. Only in-frame clones appear in the TCRdb table, and some are missing; sequencing was by immunoSEQ multiplex PCR. The sample consists of roughly 20,000 clones, about 91% of them appearing once. The receptor's source is a female donor with multiple sclerosis, enrolled in a pregnancy study. The sequencing here drew on CD4+ T cells from peripheral blood mononuclear cells, taken in the third trimester of pregnancy. The chain couples TRBV7-8 to TRBJ2-7; 9 bases agree with TRBD1. In DNA form, the CDR3 reads TGTGCCAGCAGCTGGGGACAGGGTCTCGAGCAGTACTTC. Its protein is CASSWGQGLEQYF.